Listed below are T cell receptor beta chains from one sample, sequenced in a study of vaccination and CD4 T cells after COVID-19. Their antigens are not known. Via MiXCR, TCRdb re-called the PCR reads, giving one row per CDR3 protein. This sample has about 21,000 distinct CDR3 sequences, with about 61% found just once. The sequencing input was CD4+ T cells from blood, cultured in vitro. All receptors come from a human donor who had recovered from COVID-19. CDR3s include the opening cysteine and the closing phenylalanine or tryptophan. A D gene is named only where the DNA matches it firmly. Not all rows give a size; the values are once, few, many and, for expanded clones, a class.

-	TRBV28	13	TRBJ2-5	TRBD2	CASRTSGSETQYF	TGTGCCAGCCGGACTAGCGGGAGTGAGACCCAGTACTTC
-	TRBV5-1	14	TRBJ1-2	-	CASSQMGGGDGYTF	TGCGCCAGCAGCCAGATGGGGGGGGGCGATGGCTACACCTTC
-	TRBV4-2	14	TRBJ1-1	-	CASSQDGMNTEAFF	TGTGCCAGCAGCCAAGACGGGATGAACACTGAAGCTTTCTTT
-	TRBV7-6	15	TRBJ1-6	-	CASSLGGSDNSPLHF	TGTGCTAGCAGCTTAGGGGGGTCCGATAATTCACCCCTCCACTTT
-	TRBV20-1	15	TRBJ1-2	-	CSARDVSGANYGYTF	TGCAGTGCTAGAGATGTTTCTGGGGCGAACTATGGCTACACCTTC
-	TRBV7-6	16	TRBJ2-1	TRBD2	CASSAGLAGVRNEQFF	TGTGCCAGCAGCGCGGGACTAGCGGGAGTCCGCAATGAGCAGTTCTTC
-	TRBV6-5	13	TRBJ1-1	-	CASSFKGPFEAFF	TGTGCCAGCAGTTTTAAGGGCCCGTTCGAAGCTTTCTTT
few	TRBV11-2	16	TRBJ1-2	-	CASSLGSGTAAYGYTF	TGTGCCAGCAGCTTAGGAAGCGGGACGGCTGCCTATGGCTACACCTTC
-	TRBV6-1	13	TRBJ1-1	TRBD1	CASSRQGRTEAFF	TGTGCCAGCAGCCGACAGGGGAGGACTGAAGCTTTCTTT
-	TRBV7-9	15	TRBJ1-2	-	CASSLWTAANYGYTF	TGTGCCAGCAGCTTATGGACGGCCGCTAACTATGGCTACACCTTC
-	TRBV20-1	13	TRBJ2-1	TRBD2	CSAFSGGAIEQFF	TGCAGTGCCTTTAGCGGGGGGGCCATTGAGCAGTTCTTC
-	TRBV6-2/TRBV6-3	12	TRBJ2-5	-	CASSITSETQYF	TGTGCCAGCAGTATTACTAGCGAGACCCAGTACTTC
-	TRBV2	15	TRBJ1-5	-	CASSERPASNQPQHF	TGTGCCAGCAGTGAGCGTCCAGCCAGCAATCAGCCCCAGCATTTT
-	TRBV6-2/TRBV6-3	10	TRBJ1-1	-	CASSSGRAFF	TGTGCCAGCAGTTCGGGGAGAGCTTTCTTT
-	TRBV6-5	15	TRBJ2-7	-	CASSYSDRHSYEQYF	TGTGCCAGCAGTTACTCCGACAGACACTCCTACGAGCAGTACTTC
-	TRBV6-5	14	TRBJ1-2	TRBD1	CASSSETGVRGYTF	TGTGCCAGCAGTTCCGAGACAGGGGTGAGGGGCTACACCTTC
-	TRBV7-9	11	TRBJ2-5	-	CASSWRETQYF	TGTGCCAGCAGCTGGCGAGAGACCCAGTACTTC
-	TRBV10-3	13	TRBJ2-7	-	CAISDGSRDEQYF	TGTGCCATCAGTGACGGTAGTAGGGACGAGCAGTACTTC